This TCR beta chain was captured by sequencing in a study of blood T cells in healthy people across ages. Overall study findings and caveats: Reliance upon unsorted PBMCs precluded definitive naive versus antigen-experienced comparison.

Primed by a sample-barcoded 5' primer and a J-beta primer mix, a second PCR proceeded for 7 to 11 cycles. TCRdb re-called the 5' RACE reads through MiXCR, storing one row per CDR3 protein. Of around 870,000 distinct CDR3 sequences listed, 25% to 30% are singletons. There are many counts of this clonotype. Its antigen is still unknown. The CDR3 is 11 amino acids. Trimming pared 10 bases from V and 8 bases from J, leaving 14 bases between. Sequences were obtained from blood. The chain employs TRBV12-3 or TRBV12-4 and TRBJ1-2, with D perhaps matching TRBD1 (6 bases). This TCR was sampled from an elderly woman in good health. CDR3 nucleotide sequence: TGTGCCACCTCAAACAGGGCCGGCTACACCTTC. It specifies CATSNRAGYTF.